Following are 20 T cell receptor beta chains from one sample sequenced in a study of OX40 agonist ivuxolimab in advanced cancers. Assay: immunoSEQ multiplex PCR; the TCRdb copy retains only in-frame clones and omits some. The data contain about 62,000 clones, approximately 88% of them singletons. This material consisted of CD4+ or CD8+ T cells sorted from blood, taken in a trial of the OX40 agonist ivuxolimab. These receptor sequences come from an adult with an advanced solid tumor such as melanoma, head and neck, liver or kidney cancer.

J is TRBJ2-2 and V is TRBV30; the match to TRBD1 covers 7 bases. Germline-derived CDR1 and CDR2 are GTSNPN and SVGIG (reference sequence). The length of the CDR3 is 15 residues. The V gene end was trimmed by 3 bases and the J gene end by 4 bases; junction bases not matched to a gene: 8. CDR3: CAWRGRGSSTGELFF. The CDR3 DNA reads as TGTGCCTGGAGGGGCAGGGGGTCAAGCACCGGGGAGCTGTTTTTT.

This chain links TRBV29-1 with TRBJ1-3, with D uncertain. The germline V gene has CDR1 SQVTM and CDR2 ANQGSEA. The CDR3 extends over 12 amino acids. V was shortened by 7 bases and J by 2 bases, with 9 bases between the two germline ends. The CDR3 DNA is TGCAGCGCAGCCGACCCTGGAAACACCATATATTTT. Amino acids: CSAADPGNTIYF. Drawing the rest from reference TRBV29-1 and TRBJ1-3, the complete variable domain is SAVISQKPSRDICQRGTSLTIQCQVDSQVTMMFWYRQQPGQSLTLIATANQGSEATYESGFVIDKFPISRPNLTFSTLTVSNMSPEDSSIYLCSAADPGNTIYFGEGSWLTVV.

The chain recombines TRBV9 with TRBJ2-2, with 8 bases that match TRBD2. This CDR3 spans 16 amino acids. With V trimmed by 0 bases and J by 4 bases, 5 bases remained unmatched. Germline CDR1 SGDLS, CDR2 YYNGEE. The CDR3: CASSVGSTSATGELFF. The CDR3, as DNA: TGTGCCAGCAGCGTAGGGTCGACTAGCGCCACCGGGGAGCTGTTTTTT.

V usage is TRBV19 and J usage is TRBJ2-2; TRBD1 matches 8 bases. Germline V gene data show CDR1 as LNHDA and CDR2 as SQIVND (reference sequence). The CDR3 is made up of 16 amino acids. With 3 bases clipped from V and 3 bases from J, the junction kept 6 bases outside the gene matches. The CDR3 region is CASSIMAGGYTGELFF. CDR3 DNA: TGTGCCAGTAGTATCATGGCAGGGGGCTACACCGGGGAGCTGTTTTTT.

The V call is TRBV29-1, the J call TRBJ1-4, with D possibly TRBD1 on 5 matching bases. Trimming removed 3 bases from V and 8 bases from J, with 13 bases in between. CDR3 length: 13 amino acids. Germline CDR1 is SQVTM and CDR2 is ANQGSEA. CDR3 amino acids: CSVDWGQGEKLFF. In nucleotides, the CDR3 is TGCAGCGTTGATTGGGGCCAAGGAGAAAAACTGTTTTTT.

The CDR3 spells CASSLRAGNTGELFF. In nucleotides, the CDR3 is TGTGCCAGCAGCTTAAGGGCAGGGAACACCGGGGAGCTGTTTTTT. The gene calls are TRBV7-3 and TRBJ2-2, with unresolved D. V was trimmed by 1 base and J by 1 base, leaving 7 bases between them. Germline V gene sequence: CDR1 SGHTA, CDR2 FQGTGA. The CDR3 runs 15 residues.

This clone was detected only a few times. The DNA for the CDR3 is TGTGCCAGCAGCCCCCTTAGGGACACTGAAGCTTTCTTT. This gives the protein CASSPLRDTEAFF. The V gene is TRBV7-2, the J gene TRBJ1-1; the D is unclear. In germline, CDR1 is SGHTA, CDR2 FQGNSA. The CDR3 contains 13 residues. The ends were cut back, 5 bases at V and 3 bases at J, with 10 bases in the middle.

The V gene is TRBV12-5, the J gene TRBJ2-3, with D possibly TRBD2 on 6 matching bases. The CDR3 is made up of 14 amino acids. Trimming shortened V by 7 bases and J by 4 bases, and 15 bases separated the two germline ends. Germline CDR1 LGHNT, CDR2 FRNRAP. The CDR3 bases are TGTGCTAGTGTTGCCGGAGGGCCGTCAGATACGCAGTATTTT. Translated: CASVAGGPSDTQYF.

V gene TRBV7-9 combines with J gene TRBJ1-2; D is unclear. V was clipped by 5 bases and J by 2 bases, with 12 bases between them. The germline V gene encodes CDR1 SEHNR and CDR2 FQNEAQ (reference sequence). The CDR3 has 14 residues. The CDR3 reads CASSLGGDNYGYTF. The CDR3, as DNA: TGTGCCAGCAGCCTCGGAGGCGACAACTATGGCTACACCTTC.

This clone was seen just once. The chain couples TRBV30 to TRBJ1-2; D is possibly TRBD1 (6 bases). The CDR3 sequence is 13 residues long. V was shortened by 2 bases and J by 8 bases, with 15 bases between the two germline ends. Germline-derived CDR1 and CDR2 are GTSNPN and SVGIG (reference sequence). The CDR3 sequence: CAWSKGVVDGYTF. DNA for the CDR3: TGTGCCTGGAGTAAGGGGGTCGTTGACGGCTACACCTTC. The variable domain in full, completed from reference TRBV30 and TRBJ1-2, reads SQTIHQWPATLVQPVGSPLSLECTVEGTSNPNLYWYRQAAGRGLQLLFYSVGIGQISSEVPQNLSASRPQDRQFILSSKKLLLSDSGFYLCAWSKGVVDGYTFGSGTRLTVV.

The rearrangement uses TRBV7-2 and TRBJ1-2, with no clear D. The V end lost 3 bases, the J end lost 5 bases, and 10 bases lay between the germline ends. The CDR3 runs 13 residues. Germline CDR1 and CDR2: SGHTA and FQGNSA. The CDR3 DNA reads TGTGCCAGCAGCTTCCAGGAGACTTATGGCTACACCTTC. The encoded protein is CASSFQETYGYTF.

The rearrangement joins TRBV28 to TRBJ2-1, with D possibly matching TRBD2 (5 bases). V was pared by 2 bases and J by 4 bases, with 9 bases between. The CDR3 is 14 amino acids. Germline values: CDR1 MDHEN, CDR2 SYDVKM. This CDR3 is CASSLAGRYNEQFF. For the CDR3, the DNA is TGTGCCAGCAGTTTAGCTGGGAGATACAATGAGCAGTTCTTC.

The chain combines TRBV28 with TRBJ2-7; D perhaps matches TRBD2 (6 bases). CDR3 length: 16 amino acids. Germline CDR1 MDHEN, CDR2 SYDVKM. The V gene lost 3 bases and the J gene lost 1 base, with 16 bases spanning the gap. The CDR3 DNA reads TGTGCCAGCAGTTTCGAGCAGAACGGGGGTTCCTACGAGCAGTACTTC. Translated: CASSFEQNGGSYEQYF. The full variable domain, in which reference TRBV28 and TRBJ2-7 provide the parts outside the CDR3, is DVKVTQSSRYLVKRTGEKVFLECVQDMDHENMFWYRQDPGLGLRLIYFSYDVKMKEKGDIPEGYSVSREKKERFSLILESASTNQTSMYLCASSFEQNGGSYEQYFGPGTRLTVT.

This clone was detected once. The rearrangement links TRBV21-1 to TRBJ2-4. TRBV21-1 is flagged as a pseudogene. CDR3 length equals 16 residues. Here the CDR3 DNA reads TGTGCCAGCAGCAAAGTTAGGGCCCAGGTACGGAACATTCAGTACTTC. It translates to CASSKVRAQVRNIQYF.

The rearrangement links TRBV27 to TRBJ1-2; 10 bases match TRBD1. Trimming at V came to 4 bases and at J to 4 bases, leaving 9 bases not matched to a gene. The CDR3 extends over 16 amino acids. Germline loops: CDR1 MNHEY, CDR2 SMNVEV (reference sequence). The CDR3 DNA reads as TGTGCCAGCAGTTCCCCCGGGACAGGGGACATCTATGGCTACACCTTC. This codes for CASSSPGTGDIYGYTF.

This sequence joins TRBV25-1 and TRBJ1-4; D is uncertain. The CDR3 has 13 amino acids. Germline lookup yields CDR1 MGHDK and CDR2 SYGVNS. Trimming left V 8 bases short and J 7 bases short, with 14 bases between. The CDR3 here is CASWGGFSEKLFF. The DNA for the CDR3 is TGTGCCAGCTGGGGAGGGTTCTCTGAAAAACTGTTTTTT.

The J gene is TRBJ2-3, the V gene TRBV29-1; D is possibly TRBD2 (6 bases). V was trimmed by 6 bases and J by 11 bases, leaving 18 bases between them. Germline V gene lookup returns CDR1 SQVTM and CDR2 ANQGSEA. The length of the CDR3 is 12 residues. CDR3 DNA sequence: TGCAGCGTCGAATATAGTGGGGGGAAGCAGTATTTT. This sequence encodes CSVEYSGGKQYF.

The gene calls are TRBV7-5 and TRBJ2-7; the tabulated D call, TRBD1, remains unverified against the DNA. TRBV7-5 is listed as a pseudogene. This CDR3 comprises 14 residues. The CDR3 here is CVRSLGVGTGEQYF. The CDR3 DNA reads as TGTGTCAGAAGCTTAGGAGTGGGGACAGGCGAGCAGTACTTC.

The rearrangement joins TRBV11-2 to TRBJ1-2; tentatively, D is TRBD1 (5 bases). This CDR3 is 14 amino acids long. Germline CDR1 is SGHAT and CDR2 is FQNNGV. Trimming cost V 8 bases and J 7 bases, with 20 bases left between them. The CDR3 region is CASELSALGGGYTF. CDR3 nucleotide sequence: TGTGCCAGCGAGCTAAGCGCTTTGGGGGGTGGCTACACCTTC.

This clone occurred once. The rearrangement joins TRBV5-8 to TRBJ2-1, with D hard to call. CDR1 SGHTS and CDR2 YDEGEE come from the germline V gene. The CDR3 extends over 15 amino acids. Deletions cut 0 bases from V and 11 bases from J, with 18 bases between. The DNA for the CDR3 is TGTGCCAGCAGCTTGGAATACTGGCCTGGACCAAAGCAGTTCTTC. It translates to CASSLEYWPGPKQFF.